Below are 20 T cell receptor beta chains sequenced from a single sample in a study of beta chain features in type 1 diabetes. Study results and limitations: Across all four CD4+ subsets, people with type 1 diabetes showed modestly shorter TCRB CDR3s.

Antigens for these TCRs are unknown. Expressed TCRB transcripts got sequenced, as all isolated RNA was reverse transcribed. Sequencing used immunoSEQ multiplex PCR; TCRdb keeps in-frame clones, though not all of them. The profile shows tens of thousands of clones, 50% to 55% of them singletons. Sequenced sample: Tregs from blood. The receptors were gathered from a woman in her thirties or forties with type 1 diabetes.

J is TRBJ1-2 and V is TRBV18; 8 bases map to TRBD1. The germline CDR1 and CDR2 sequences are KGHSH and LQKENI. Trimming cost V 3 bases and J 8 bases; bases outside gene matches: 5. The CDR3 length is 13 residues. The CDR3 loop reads CASSPGQGRGYTF. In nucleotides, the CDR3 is TGTGCCAGCTCACCTGGACAGGGTCGGGGCTACACCTTC.

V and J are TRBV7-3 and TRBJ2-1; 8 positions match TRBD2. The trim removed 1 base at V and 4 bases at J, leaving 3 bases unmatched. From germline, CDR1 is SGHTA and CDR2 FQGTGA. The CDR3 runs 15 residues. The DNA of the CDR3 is TGTGCCAGCAGCTTAATTGCGGGAGGTTACAATGAGCAGTTCTTC. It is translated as CASSLIAGGYNEQFF.

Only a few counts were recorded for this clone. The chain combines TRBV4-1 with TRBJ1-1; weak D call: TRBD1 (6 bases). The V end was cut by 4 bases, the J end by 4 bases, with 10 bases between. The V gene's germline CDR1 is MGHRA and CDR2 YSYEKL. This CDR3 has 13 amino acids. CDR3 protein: CASSLTGRTEAFF. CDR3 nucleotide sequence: TGCGCCAGCAGCCTGACAGGACGCACTGAAGCTTTCTTT.

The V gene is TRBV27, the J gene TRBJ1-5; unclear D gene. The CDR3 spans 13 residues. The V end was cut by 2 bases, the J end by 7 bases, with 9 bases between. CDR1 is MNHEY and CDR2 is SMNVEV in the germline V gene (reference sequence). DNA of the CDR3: TGTGCCAGCAGTTTAAATCTTTTCCAGCCCCAGCATTTT. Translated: CASSLNLFQPQHF.

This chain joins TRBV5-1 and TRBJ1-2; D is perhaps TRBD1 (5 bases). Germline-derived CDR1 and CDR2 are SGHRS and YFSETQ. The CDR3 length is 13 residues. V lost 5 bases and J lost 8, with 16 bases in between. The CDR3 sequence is CASSPGQTEGYTF. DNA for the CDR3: TGCGCCAGCAGTCCCGGACAAACTGAGGGCTACACCTTC.

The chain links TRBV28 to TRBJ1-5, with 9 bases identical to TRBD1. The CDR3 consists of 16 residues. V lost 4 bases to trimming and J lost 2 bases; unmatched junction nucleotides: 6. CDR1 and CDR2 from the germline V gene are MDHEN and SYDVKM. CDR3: CASSWGGQGRNQPQHF. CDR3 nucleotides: TGTGCCAGCAGTTGGGGAGGACAGGGGCGCAATCAGCCCCAGCATTTT.

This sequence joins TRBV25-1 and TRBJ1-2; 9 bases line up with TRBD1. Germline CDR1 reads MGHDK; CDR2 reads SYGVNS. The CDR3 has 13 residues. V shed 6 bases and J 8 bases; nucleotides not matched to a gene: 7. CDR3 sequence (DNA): TGTGCCAGCAGCGCCGGGACAGGGAGGGGCTACACCTTC. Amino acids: CASSAGTGRGYTF.

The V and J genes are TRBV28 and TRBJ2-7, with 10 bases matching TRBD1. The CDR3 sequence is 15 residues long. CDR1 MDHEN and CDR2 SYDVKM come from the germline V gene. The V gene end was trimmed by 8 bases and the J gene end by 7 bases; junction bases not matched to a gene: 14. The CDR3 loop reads CASRTSGQGSGEQYF. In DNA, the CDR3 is TGTGCCAGCCGAACCTCGGGACAGGGGTCGGGGGAGCAGTACTTC.

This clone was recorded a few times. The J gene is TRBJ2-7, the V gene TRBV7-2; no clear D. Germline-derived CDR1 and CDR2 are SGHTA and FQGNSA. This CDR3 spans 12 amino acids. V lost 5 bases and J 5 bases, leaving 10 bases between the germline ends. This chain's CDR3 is CASSLTGDEQYF. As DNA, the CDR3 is TGTGCCAGCAGCCTTACTGGAGACGAGCAGTACTTC.

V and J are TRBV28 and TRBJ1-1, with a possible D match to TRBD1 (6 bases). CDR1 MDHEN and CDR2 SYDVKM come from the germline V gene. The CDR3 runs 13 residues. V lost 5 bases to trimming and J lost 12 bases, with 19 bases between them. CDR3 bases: TGTGCCAGCAGTCCCCCACAGGGCTACTTTTCTTTCTTT. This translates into CASSPPQGYFSFF. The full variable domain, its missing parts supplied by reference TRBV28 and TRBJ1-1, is DVKVTQSSRYLVKRTGEKVFLECVQDMDHENMFWYRQDPGLGLRLIYFSYDVKMKEKGDIPEGYSVSREKKERFSLILESASTNQTSMYLCASSPPQGYFSFFGQGTRLTVV.

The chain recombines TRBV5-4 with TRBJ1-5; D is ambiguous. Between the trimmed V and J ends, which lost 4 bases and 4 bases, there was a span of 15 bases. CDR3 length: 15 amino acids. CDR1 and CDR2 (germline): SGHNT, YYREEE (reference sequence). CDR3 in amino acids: CASSLDGGPNQPQHF. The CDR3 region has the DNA TGTGCCAGCAGCCTGGACGGAGGGCCTAATCAGCCCCAGCATTTT.

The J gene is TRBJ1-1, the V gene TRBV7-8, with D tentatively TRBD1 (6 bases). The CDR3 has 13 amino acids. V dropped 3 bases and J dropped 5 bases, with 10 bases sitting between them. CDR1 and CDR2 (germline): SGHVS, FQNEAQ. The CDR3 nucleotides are TGTGCCAGCAGCTTTGGGCAGGGGACTGAAGCTTTCTTT. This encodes CASSFGQGTEAFF.

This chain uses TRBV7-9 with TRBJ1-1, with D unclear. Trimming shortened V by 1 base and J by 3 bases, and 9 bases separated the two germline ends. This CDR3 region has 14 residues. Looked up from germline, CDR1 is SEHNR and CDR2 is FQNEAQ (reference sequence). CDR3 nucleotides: TGTGCCAGCAGCTTAGGGCCAGACTACACTGAAGCTTTCTTT. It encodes CASSLGPDYTEAFF.

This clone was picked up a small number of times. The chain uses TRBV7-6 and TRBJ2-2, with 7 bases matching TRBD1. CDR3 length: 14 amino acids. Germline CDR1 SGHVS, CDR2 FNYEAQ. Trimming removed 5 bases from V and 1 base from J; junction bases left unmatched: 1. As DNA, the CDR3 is TGTGCCAGCAGCGGACAGGAGAACACCGGGGAGCTGTTTTTT. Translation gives CASSGQENTGELFF.

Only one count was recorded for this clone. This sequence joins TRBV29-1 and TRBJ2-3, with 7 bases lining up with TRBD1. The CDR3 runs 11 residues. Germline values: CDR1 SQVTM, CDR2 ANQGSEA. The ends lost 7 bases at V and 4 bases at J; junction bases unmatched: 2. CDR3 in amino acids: CSGGQSDTQYF. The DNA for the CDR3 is TGCAGCGGGGGACAGTCAGATACGCAGTATTTT.

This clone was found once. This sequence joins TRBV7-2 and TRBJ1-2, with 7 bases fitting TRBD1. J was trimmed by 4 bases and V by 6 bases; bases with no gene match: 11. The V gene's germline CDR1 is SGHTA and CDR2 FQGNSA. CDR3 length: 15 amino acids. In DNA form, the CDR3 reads TGTGCCAGCAGTTATACCGCGGGACAGTCCTATGGCTACACCTTC. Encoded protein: CASSYTAGQSYGYTF.

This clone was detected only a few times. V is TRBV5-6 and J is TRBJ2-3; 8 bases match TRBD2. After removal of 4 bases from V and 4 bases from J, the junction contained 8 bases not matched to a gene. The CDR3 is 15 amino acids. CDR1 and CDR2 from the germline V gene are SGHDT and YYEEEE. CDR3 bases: TGTGCCAGCAGCCCGACTGGACTAGCCTCAGATACGCAGTATTTT. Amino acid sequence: CASSPTGLASDTQYF.

The CDR3 protein is CASSLTGAKGTEAFF. The DNA for the CDR3 is TGCGCCAGCAGCTTGACAGGGGCTAAAGGAACTGAAGCTTTCTTT. The rearrangement uses TRBV5-1 and TRBJ1-1; the match to TRBD1 covers 7 bases. Per the germline V gene, CDR1 is SGHRS and CDR2 is YFSETQ. This CDR3 has 15 amino acids. V dropped 1 base and J dropped 5; count of bases not matched to a gene: 8.

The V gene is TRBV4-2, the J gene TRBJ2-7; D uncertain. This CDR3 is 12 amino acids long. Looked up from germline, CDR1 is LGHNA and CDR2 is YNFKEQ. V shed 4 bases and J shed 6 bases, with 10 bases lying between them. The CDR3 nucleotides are TGTGCCAGCAGCCGAGTTGGGCTCGAGCAGTACTTC. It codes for CASSRVGLEQYF.

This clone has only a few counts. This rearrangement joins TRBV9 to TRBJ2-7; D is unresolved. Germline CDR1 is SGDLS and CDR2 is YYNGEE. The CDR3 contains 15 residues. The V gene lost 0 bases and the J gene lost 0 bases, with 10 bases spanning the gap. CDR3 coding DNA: TGTGCCAGCAGCGTAGTCGGCGACACCTCCTACGAGCAGTACTTC. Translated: CASSVVGDTSYEQYF.